A single sample gave rise to the 20 T cell receptor beta chains below, sequenced in a study of CD8 T cells in Susac syndrome. The RNA, about 0.45 to 1 ug, was put through reverse transcription using random hexamers. In TCRdb, the immunoSEQ multiplex PCR reads were re-called with MiXCR into one record per CDR3 protein. In the table there are 330,000 or so distinct CDR3 sequences, roughly 85% of which are singletons. The specimen sequenced was CD8+ T cells from PBMCs. These receptors all come from a human donor with multiple sclerosis.

V and J are TRBV5-8 and TRBJ2-1, with 7 bases identical to TRBD2. Looked up from germline, CDR1 is SGHTS and CDR2 is YDEGEE. The CDR3 covers 16 residues. Trimming removed 4 bases from V and 0 bases from J; junction bases left unmatched: 7. The CDR3, as DNA: TGTGCCAGCAGCGGTAAGCGGGGTCTCTCCTACAATGAGCAGTTCTTC. Translation gives CASSGKRGLSYNEQFF.

This chain joins TRBV12-3 or TRBV12-4 and TRBJ2-7; possibly TRBD1 for D (6 bases). The CDR3 is made up of 15 amino acids. The V and J ends lost 6 bases and 0 bases respectively, with 15 bases between them. DNA of the CDR3: TGTGCCAGCAGCCCAAGAGGACAGTTCTCCTACGAGCAGTACTTC. Translated, it gives CASSPRGQFSYEQYF.

V usage is TRBV11-2 and J usage is TRBJ2-7; 9 bases align to TRBD1. With 6 bases clipped from V and 3 bases from J, the junction kept 12 bases outside the gene matches. CDR3 size: 16 residues. Germline V lookup: CDR1 SGHAT, CDR2 FQNNGV. The CDR3 sequence: CASRSGTGFGDYEQYF. The CDR3 region has the DNA TGTGCCAGCAGGTCCGGGACAGGGTTCGGTGACTACGAGCAGTACTTC.

This clonotype was recorded only once. The genes are TRBV6-5 and TRBJ2-4; no definite D call. Germline V CDR1 and CDR2: MNHEY, SVGAGI. V was shortened by 6 bases and J by 8 bases, with 14 bases between the two germline ends. The CDR3 consists of 13 residues. In nucleotides, the CDR3 is TGTGCCAGCAGCCCGGACGGGCGGTACATTCAGTACTTC. Its translation is CASSPDGRYIQYF.

The rearrangement uses TRBV30 and TRBJ2-1; D is possibly TRBD2 (7 bases). This CDR3 comprises 15 residues. Germline V gives CDR1 GTSNPN, CDR2 SVGIG (reference sequence). Trimming removed 1 base at V and 3 bases at J, with 13 bases between. The CDR3: CAWSDRGAYYNEQFF. The CDR3 DNA reads as TGTGCCTGGAGTGACCGGGGGGCTTACTACAATGAGCAGTTCTTC.

The gene calls are TRBV7-2 and TRBJ2-5; 10 bases align to TRBD2. Per the germline V gene, CDR1 is SGHTA and CDR2 is FQGNSA. CDR3 length equals 14 residues. J gave up 7 bases and V 5 bases, and 7 bases lay outside the gene matches. The CDR3 nucleotides read TGTGCCAGCAGCGATCTAGCGGGAGACGCGACCCAGTACTTC. Translated: CASSDLAGDATQYF.

The CDR3 sequence is CASSGSGTSGFHEQFF. CDR3 DNA: TGTGCCAGCAGCGGATCCGGGACTAGCGGTTTCCATGAGCAGTTCTTC. The rearrangement joins TRBV9 to TRBJ2-1, with TRBD2 identical over 11 bases. Trimming took 3 bases from V and 8 from J; bases not matched to a gene: 10. The CDR3 length is 16 residues. CDR1 is SGDLS and CDR2 is YYNGEE in the germline V gene.

The gene calls are TRBV7-9 and TRBJ2-7; tentatively, D is TRBD1 (6 bases). V shed 5 bases and J shed 3 bases, with 17 bases lying between them. The CDR3 spans 15 residues. CDR1 SEHNR and CDR2 FQNEAQ come from the germline V gene (reference sequence). CDR3 region: CASSPPTGLIYEQYF. As DNA, the CDR3 is TGTGCCAGCAGCCCCCCGACAGGACTCATCTACGAGCAGTACTTC.

This clonotype came up once. This chain uses TRBV27 with TRBJ2-1, with 14 bases aligning to TRBD2. Germline V CDR1 and CDR2: MNHEY, SMNVEV (reference sequence). This CDR3 has 15 residues. Trimming cost V 5 bases and J 6 bases; bases outside gene matches: 3. The CDR3 region is CASSPGTSGGNEQFF. The CDR3 DNA reads TGTGCCAGCAGTCCCGGGACTAGCGGGGGCAATGAGCAGTTCTTC.

V gene TRBV4-1 combines with J gene TRBJ1-2, with 8 nucleotides matching TRBD1. The CDR3 totals 15 residues. Germline assignment: CDR1 MGHRA and CDR2 YSYEKL. The V segment lost 0 bases and the J segment 2 bases; nucleotides outside the gene matches: 2. Written as DNA, the CDR3 is TGCGCCAGCAGCCAAGAGGACAGGGCGAACTATGGCTACACCTTC. It encodes CASSQEDRANYGYTF.

The chain joins TRBV4-3 to TRBJ1-4; D is undetermined. The germline gives CDR1 LGHNA, CDR2 YSLEER. The V and J ends lost 6 bases and 1 base respectively, with 6 bases between them. CDR3 length: 13 amino acids. CDR3 nucleotide sequence: TGCGCCAGCAGAGACGGAACTAATGAAAAACTGTTTTTT. Protein product: CASRDGTNEKLFF.

This chain connects TRBV7-9 to TRBJ1-1; 10 bases agree with TRBD1. The CDR3 loop spans 16 amino acids. Germline CDR1 is SEHNR and CDR2 is FQNEAQ (reference sequence). V was pared by 0 bases and J by 3 bases, with 4 bases of the junction left unmatched. The CDR3 bases are TGTGCCAGCAGCTTAGCGACAGGGGGCGGGGACACTGAAGCTTTCTTT. It codes for CASSLATGGGDTEAFF. Combining the CDR3 with reference TRBV7-9 and TRBJ1-1 gives the whole variable domain DTGVSQNPRHKITKRGQNVTFRCDPISEHNRLYWYRQTLGQGPEFLTYFQNEAQLEKSRLLSDRFSAERPKGSFSTLEIQRTEQGDSAMYLCASSLATGGGDTEAFFGQGTRLTVV.

This chain uses TRBV27 with TRBJ2-1, with D perhaps TRBD1 (5 bases). From germline, CDR1 is MNHEY and CDR2 SMNVEV (reference sequence). V lost 8 bases to trimming and J lost 0 bases, with 14 bases between them. CDR3 length equals 15 residues. CDR3 region: CASSQGRGSYNEQFF. The CDR3 nucleotides read TGTGCCAGCTCTCAGGGTAGGGGCTCCTACAATGAGCAGTTCTTC.

The chain carries TRBV9 and TRBJ2-7; possibly TRBD1 or TRBD2 for D (5 bases each). The CDR3 loop spans 16 amino acids. Germline assignment: CDR1 SGDLS and CDR2 YYNGEE. Trimming cost V 0 bases and J 3 bases, with 16 bases left between them. CDR3 coding DNA: TGTGCCAGCAGCGTAGGAGGGGCTTACGAGGGCTACGAGCAGTACTTC. Its translation is CASSVGGAYEGYEQYF.

For the CDR3, the DNA is TGTGCCACCAGTGCAGGGGGTGAGCAGTTCTTC. Translating gives CATSAGGEQFF. V gene TRBV24-1 combines with J gene TRBJ2-1; 7 positions agree with TRBD1. CDR3 length equals 11 residues. CDR1 KGHDR and CDR2 SFDVKD come from the germline V gene. The V segment lost 5 bases and the J segment 9 bases; nucleotides outside the gene matches: 0.

J is TRBJ2-7 and V is TRBV2, with 7 bases identical to TRBD2. CDR1 is SNHLY, CDR2 FYNNEI, per germline. The CDR3 sequence is 14 residues long. The trim removed 9 bases at V and 5 bases at J, leaving 13 bases unmatched. Here the CDR3 DNA reads TGTGCCAGTGACGAAGGACTAGACGAGGACGAGCAGTACTTC. Encoded protein: CASDEGLDEDEQYF. The variable domain in full, with the rest retrieved from reference TRBV2 and TRBJ2-7, is EPEVTQTPSHQVTQMGQEVILRCVPISNHLYFYWYRQILGQKVEFLVSFYNNEISEKSEIFDDQFSVERPDGSNFTLKIRSTKLEDSAMYFCASDEGLDEDEQYFGPGTRLTVT.

The chain has TRBV7-9 and TRBJ1-1, with 8 bases fitting TRBD1. The CDR3 has 12 residues. The trim removed 5 bases at V and 12 bases at J, leaving 8 bases unmatched. CDR1 is SEHNR, CDR2 FQNEAQ, per germline (reference sequence). CDR3 sequence reads: CASSPGTGVTFF. As DNA, the CDR3 is TGTGCCAGCAGCCCGGGGACAGGAGTAACTTTCTTT.

The rearrangement joins TRBV3-1 to TRBJ2-7; no clear D. CDR3 length equals 15 residues. Germline assignment: CDR1 LGHDT and CDR2 YNNKEL (reference sequence). With 4 bases removed from V and 0 bases from J, the gap between germline ends came to 13 bases. The CDR3 DNA sequence: TGTGCCAGCAGCCGCGAGGACCGCTACTCCTACGAGCAGTACTTC. It translates to CASSREDRYSYEQYF.

This chain connects TRBV30 to TRBJ1-1; perhaps TRBD1 as D (5 bases). CDR1 is GTSNPN and CDR2 is SVGIG in the germline V gene (reference sequence). V was trimmed by 1 base and J by 2 bases, leaving 11 bases between them. The CDR3 spans 14 residues. CDR3 protein: CAWSGEWTNTEAFF. The CDR3 region has the DNA TGTGCCTGGAGTGGGGAGTGGACAAACACTGAAGCTTTCTTT.

The genes are TRBV10-3 and TRBJ1-2; weak D call: TRBD1 (6 bases). The CDR3 covers 15 residues. Germline CDR1 reads ENHRY; CDR2 reads SYGVKD. Trimming stripped 10 bases from V and 3 bases from J, with 21 bases between. This chain's CDR3 is CATSGGGAEDYGYTF. The CDR3 nucleotides are TGTGCCACCAGCGGAGGGGGAGCGGAGGACTATGGCTACACCTTC.